This T cell receptor (beta chain) was obtained from a study of blood T cell repertoires in COVID-19. It was during active infection that Seattle patients were enrolled and then longitudinally followed. In germline, CDR1 is SGHRS, CDR2 YFSETQ. Trimming cost V 0 bases and J 2 bases; bases outside gene matches: 4. This CDR3 has 15 residues. Per the authors' pipeline: The authors estimated nucleated cell counts from reference gene primer amplification. Method: immunoSEQ multiplex PCR; TCRdb's copy keeps in-frame clones and lacks some. V and J calls and clone size follow that table, whereas D and trimming were derived from the DNA. The sample lists about 530,000 clones, 85% to 90% occurring once. The sample holds one count of this clone.

V gene TRBV5-1 combines with J gene TRBJ2-7; the match to TRBD2 covers 8 bases. Sample: peripheral blood. This sequence was found in a woman between 45 and 60 years old with COVID-19, enrolled during active disease. This CDR3 is CASSLGTSTTYEQYF. CDR3 in DNA: TGCGCCAGCAGCTTGGGGACTAGCACTACCTACGAGCAGTACTTC.